This T cell receptor beta chain was retrieved from a study of T cell responses to AZD1222 COVID-19 vaccine (dated by TCRdb to 2020 to 2022). General notes on the study: Because spike-specific TCR depth and breadth did not differ between the two schedules, AZD1222 recipients who got a second dose at roughly 4 weeks were pooled with those who got a second dose at roughly 12 weeks. A total of 233 trial participants underwent TCR sequencing, of whom around 210 had received two doses of AZD1222 and 26 had received two doses of the MenACWY control vaccine. Trial participants were enrolled into age subgroups of 18-55, 56-69 and 70-plus years, which contained roughly 150, 30 and 60 TCR-sequenced participants, respectively. What the authors observed across the whole study: A significant rise in spike-specific TCR breadth and depth was observed after two AZD1222 doses relative to day 0 and relative to MenACWY recipients. Reportedly, close to half of the unique spike-specific TCRs recognized epitopes lying outside the regions that are mutated in the B.1.351 and B.1.1.7 variants. Most participants were white British and females outnumbered males, and the authors suggested that clonal diversity may have been underestimated. Because no day 14 peak-response samples were available, the repertoires could be characterized only after the peak T cell response. The vaccine-associated CD4 TCRs covered the entire spike protein, and the dominant responses fell in regions 160-218 and 743-854. The 56-69-year group was small, and its depth increase did not reach significance, likely because of low power. Only five to seven AZD1222 recipients were SARS-CoV-2 seropositive at baseline, limiting conclusions about previously exposed vaccinees.

Explained via the paper, the time point label denotes: baseline before first vaccination. Vaccinee samples were obtained from the UK trials COV001 and COV002, which included a single-blind randomized controlled phase 2/3 trial of AZD1222 (ChAdOx1 nCoV-19) in healthy adults. Trial participant PBMC samples were collected at day 0 and day 28 after the second dose for TCRbeta chain sequencing. The CDR3, cysteine through valine, is 11 amino acids long. Solely the CDR3 DNA is kept, with 33 bases framed from the first base. The CDR3 regions of human TCRbeta chains were analyzed by immunosequencing. Turning to the authors' computational methods: Repertoire TCRs were matched against a reference library of SARS-CoV-2-specific TCRs generated with the MIRA antigen-specificity platform. Breadth was defined as the fraction of unique TCRs that were SARS-CoV-2-associated, and depth was defined as the fraction of total T cells that were SARS-CoV-2-associated. Using the MIRA data, each spike-specific TCR was mapped to the spike region that the TCR reacts to and placed in a CD4 or CD8 class. Log10-transformed breadth and depth values were compared by one-way ANOVA with Sidak's multiple comparisons tests. The immuneACCESS repertoire file appears here via TCRdb, limited to in-frame rearrangements. These files lack a portion of the clones; in checked studies, under half of the deficit traces to unresolved V genes, and the cause of the others is not known. The DNA gave D and trimming, while V, J and clone size come from that table. Across this sample there are some 150,000 clones, with less than 90% seen only once. The ten largest clones take up approximately 1.8% of the sample.

About this clone: Its antigen is not yet known. The record has no base qualities; no much larger clone is one base away.

The rearrangement joined TRBV21-1 to TRBJ2-7; the D call in the table, TRBD2, was not verified against the DNA. TRBV21-1 has pseudogene status. The source material was peripheral blood, sampled on day 0 of AZD1222 vaccination. The TCR sequence derives from an adult in good health. Here the CDR3 is given as CASSGRVIQYV. The bases read TGTGCCAGCAGCGGGCGGGTTATCCAGTACGTC.